A selection of T cell receptor beta chains follows, all from one sample in a study of CD8+ T cells in alopecia areata. The protocol was immunoSEQ multiplex PCR, while the TCRdb copy is restricted to in-frame clones and leaves out a portion. The table includes some 190,000 clones, around 51% detected once. The sequences come from CD8+ T cells sorted from blood, collected at week 52, from a patient treated with tofacitinib. The receptors stem from a human donor with alopecia areata. CDR3s include the opening cysteine and the closing phenylalanine or tryptophan. D genes are given only for firm matches. Rows give clone size only sometimes, using once, few, many, or a class for an expanded clone.

j_call v_call d_call clone_size cdr3_aa cdr3_nt
TRBJ2-7 TRBV27 - - CASSLSGNPEQYF TGTGCCAGCAGTTTATCGGGTAATCCCGAGCAGTACTTC
TRBJ2-7 TRBV10-3 TRBD1 few CAIGTGGNEQYF TGTGCCATCGGGACAGGCGGGAACGAGCAGTACTTC
TRBJ2-3 TRBV4-2 - - CASSQDPRGEITDTQYF TGTGCCAGCAGCCAAGATCCGCGGGGCGAAATCACAGATACGCAGTATTTT
TRBJ2-5 TRBV7-3 - - CASSLTGGRETQYF TGTGCCAGCAGCTTAACGGGGGGCAGAGAGACCCAGTACTTC
TRBJ1-1 TRBV13 - - CASSSHTGSYTEAFF TGTGCCAGCAGCTCCCATACAGGGAGTTACACTGAAGCTTTCTTT
TRBJ1-2 TRBV7-9 - - CASSSGDQGSENYGYTF TGTGCCAGCAGCTCAGGCGACCAGGGAAGTGAGAACTATGGCTACACCTTC
TRBJ1-1 TRBV30 - - CALGKHENTEAFF TGTGCCTTGGGTAAACATGAAAACACTGAAGCTTTCTTT
TRBJ2-1 TRBV4-2 - few CASSQEERRRAYNEQFF TGTGCCAGCAGCCAAGAAGAAAGGAGAAGGGCCTACAATGAGCAGTTCTTC
TRBJ2-2 TRBV7-9 - few CASSLGLEVIGELFF TGTGCCAGCAGCTTAGGACTAGAAGTCATCGGGGAGCTGTTTTTT
TRBJ2-1 TRBV18 TRBD2 - CASSPSGIEQFF TGTGCCAGCTCACCCAGCGGGATTGAGCAGTTCTTC
TRBJ2-7 TRBV13 TRBD1 - CASSFGTGQQYF TGTGCCAGCAGCTTCGGGACAGGGCAACAGTACTTC
TRBJ2-3 TRBV5-4 TRBD1 - CASSQDRGSDTQYF TGTGCCAGCAGCCAGGACAGGGGGTCAGATACGCAGTATTTT
TRBJ2-7 TRBV7-2 - - CASSLNGILYEQYF TGTGCCAGCAGCTTAAATGGGATTCTCTACGAGCAGTACTTC
TRBJ2-7 TRBV6-5 - few CASSYSYGDTNYEQYF TGTGCCAGCAGTTACTCATATGGGGACACCAACTACGAGCAGTACTTC
TRBJ2-3 TRBV7-3 TRBD2 - CASSRTSGGATDTQYF TGTGCCAGCAGCCGGACTAGCGGGGGGGCCACAGATACGCAGTATTTT
TRBJ2-5 TRBV5-6 TRBD1 - CASSWGTGGPETQYF TGTGCCAGCAGCTGGGGGACAGGGGGCCCAGAGACCCAGTACTTC
TRBJ1-2 TRBV5-4 - few CASSSTGLGAGYTF TGTGCCAGCAGCTCGACGGGCCTGGGGGCGGGCTACACCTTC
TRBJ2-5 TRBV29-1 TRBD1 - CSVLSTGYQETQYF TGCAGCGTTCTCTCGACAGGGTACCAAGAGACCCAGTACTTC
TRBJ1-1 TRBV25-1 - - CASSGLRGKAFF TGTGCCAGCAGCGGACTCCGGGGAAAAGCTTTCTTT
TRBJ2-5 TRBV6-5 TRBD1 - CASSNDRGTTQYF TGTGCCAGCAGTAACGACAGGGGGACGACCCAGTACTTC
TRBJ2-1 TRBV29-1 - - CSVVVGARSYNEQFF TGCAGCGTGGTAGTGGGGGCAAGGTCCTACAATGAGCAGTTCTTC
TRBJ1-1 TRBV30 - once CAWSPPGQSEAFF TGTGCCTGGAGTCCACCCGGACAGTCGGAAGCTTTCTTT
TRBJ1-4 TRBV19 - few CASSSGLTGNEKLFF TGTGCCAGTAGTTCCGGACTCACGGGTAATGAAAAACTGTTTTTT
TRBJ1-2 TRBV30 - - CAWTLGWGYGYTF TGTGCCTGGACTTTGGGGTGGGGCTATGGCTACACCTTC
TRBJ2-1 TRBV4-1 TRBD1 - CASRGGQRQFF TGCGCCAGCAGAGGGGGACAGCGCCAGTTCTTC
TRBJ1-1 TRBV30 TRBD1 once CAWSVGGQGEAFF TGTGCCTGGAGTGTAGGGGGCCAAGGGGAAGCTTTCTTT
TRBJ2-7 TRBV29-1 TRBD1 few CSVEDRGTGDYEQYF TGCAGCGTTGAAGATCGTGGGACAGGGGACTACGAGCAGTACTTC
TRBJ2-7 TRBV7-3 TRBD1 - CASSPGQGYEQYF TGTGCCAGCAGCCCAGGACAGGGATACGAGCAGTACTTC
TRBJ2-5 TRBV5-1 - - CASSLTRGETQYF TGCGCCAGCAGCTTGACTAGAGGGGAGACCCAGTACTTC
TRBJ1-6 TRBV14 - - CASSQLDGNGSPLHF TGTGCCAGCAGCCAGTTGGACGGAAATGGGTCACCCCTCCACTTT
TRBJ2-3 TRBV29-1 TRBD2 - CSGEGGRGTDTQYF TGCAGCGGGGAAGGCGGGAGAGGAACAGATACGCAGTATTTT
TRBJ1-5 TRBV5-1 - - CASSLVPNQPQHF TGCGCCAGCAGCTTGGTCCCTAATCAGCCCCAGCATTTT
TRBJ2-7 TRBV27 TRBD1 few CASSLQGALSYEQYF TGTGCCAGCAGTTTACAGGGGGCTTTGTCTTACGAGCAGTACTTC
TRBJ1-1 TRBV7-9 - - CASSLGSEGATEAFF TGTGCCAGCAGCTTAGGTTCGGAGGGTGCCACTGAAGCTTTCTTT
TRBJ2-1 TRBV6-5 TRBD1 - CASSEPRGYNEQFF TGTGCCAGCAGTGAGCCCAGGGGGTACAATGAGCAGTTCTTC
TRBJ1-6 TRBV2 - - CASTPPGHPSNSPLHF TGTGCCAGCACCCCCCCCGGACACCCAAGTAATTCACCCCTCCACTTT
TRBJ2-7 TRBV11-2 - - CASSLVSGLTGGEQYF TGTGCCAGCAGCTTAGTGAGTGGACTCACTGGAGGCGAGCAGTACTTC
TRBJ2-1 TRBV25-1 - - CASTFSGEQFF TGTGCCAGCACCTTTTCGGGTGAGCAGTTCTTC
TRBJ2-1 TRBV13 TRBD2 - CASSLESSGFNEQFF TGTGCCAGCAGCTTAGAGTCTAGCGGGTTCAATGAGCAGTTCTTC
TRBJ1-1 TRBV9 TRBD1 once CASSSPGQVNTEAFF TGTGCCAGCAGCTCGCCGGGACAGGTAAACACTGAAGCTTTCTTT
TRBJ2-1 TRBV7-2 TRBD2 few CASSSSGGAVYNEQFF TGTGCCAGCAGCTCCAGCGGGGGGGCAGTCTACAATGAGCAGTTCTTC
TRBJ1-1 TRBV5-6 - once CASSLGGDTEAFF TGTGCCAGCAGCTTGGGTGGGGACACTGAAGCTTTCTTT
TRBJ2-7 TRBV30 - - CAWTDGTYEQYF TGTGCCTGGACGGACGGGACCTACGAGCAGTACTTC
TRBJ1-2 TRBV2 - - CASRGYNGYTF TGTGCCAGCCGAGGGTATAATGGCTACACCTTC
TRBJ2-1 TRBV30 TRBD2 few CAWFAGTIQYNEQFF TGTGCCTGGTTCGCCGGGACTATACAATACAATGAGCAGTTCTTC
TRBJ2-5 TRBV6-5 - - CASSYTSWQGQETQYF TGTGCCAGCAGTTACACCTCCTGGCAGGGGCAAGAGACCCAGTACTTC
TRBJ2-6 TRBV5-6 TRBD1 few CASRTGQGLISGANVLTF TGTGCCAGCAGAACCGGACAGGGCCTAATCTCTGGGGCCAACGTCCTGACTTTC
TRBJ1-5 TRBV2 - few CASSESTGGIQPQHF TGTGCCAGCAGTGAATCAACCGGAGGAATTCAGCCCCAGCATTTT
TRBJ2-5 TRBV7-6 - - CASSLDSEETQYF TGTGCCAGCAGCTTGGATAGCGAAGAGACCCAGTACTTC
TRBJ2-5 TRBV7-9 TRBD2 - CASSPNLRTSGLKGTQYF TGTGCCAGCAGCCCGAACCTCCGGACTAGCGGATTGAAGGGGACCCAGTACTTC
TRBJ2-7 TRBV27 - - CASSLSRGGYEQYF TGTGCCAGCAGTTTATCGAGGGGGGGATACGAGCAGTACTTC
TRBJ2-7 TRBV4-1 TRBD1 once CASSARDSILGEQYF TGCGCCAGCAGCGCCCGGGACAGCATTTTAGGCGAGCAGTACTTC
TRBJ2-5 TRBV6-6 - - CASSYLGFQETQYF TGTGCCAGCAGTTACTTGGGGTTCCAAGAGACCCAGTACTTC
TRBJ2-2 TRBV5-1 - - CASSFNRVGELFF TGCGCCAGCAGCTTCAACAGGGTCGGGGAGCTGTTTTTT
TRBJ2-7 TRBV30 TRBD1 - CAWTGQMEYEQYF TGTGCCTGGACGGGACAGATGGAGTACGAGCAGTACTTC
TRBJ2-7 TRBV27 TRBD1 once CASSYRGQYEQYF TGTGCCAGCAGTTACAGGGGCCAGTACGAGCAGTACTTC
TRBJ2-4 TRBV13 - few CASSTQPDTPRKNIQYF TGTGCCAGCAGCACCCAACCGGACACCCCGAGGAAAAACATTCAGTACTTC